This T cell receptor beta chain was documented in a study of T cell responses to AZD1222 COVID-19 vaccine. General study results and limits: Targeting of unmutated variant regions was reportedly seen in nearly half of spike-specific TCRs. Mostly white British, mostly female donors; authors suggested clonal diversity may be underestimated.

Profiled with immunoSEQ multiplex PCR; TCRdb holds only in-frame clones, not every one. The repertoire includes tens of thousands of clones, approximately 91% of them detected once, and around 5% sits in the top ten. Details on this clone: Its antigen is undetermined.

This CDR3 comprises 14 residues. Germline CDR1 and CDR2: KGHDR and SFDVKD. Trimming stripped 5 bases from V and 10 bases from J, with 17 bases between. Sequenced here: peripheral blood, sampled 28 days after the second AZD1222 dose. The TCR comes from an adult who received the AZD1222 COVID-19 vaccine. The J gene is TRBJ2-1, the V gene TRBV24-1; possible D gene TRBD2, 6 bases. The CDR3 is CATSAPGTPREQFF. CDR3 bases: TGTGCCACCAGTGCCCCCGGGACTCCCAGGGAGCAGTTCTTC.